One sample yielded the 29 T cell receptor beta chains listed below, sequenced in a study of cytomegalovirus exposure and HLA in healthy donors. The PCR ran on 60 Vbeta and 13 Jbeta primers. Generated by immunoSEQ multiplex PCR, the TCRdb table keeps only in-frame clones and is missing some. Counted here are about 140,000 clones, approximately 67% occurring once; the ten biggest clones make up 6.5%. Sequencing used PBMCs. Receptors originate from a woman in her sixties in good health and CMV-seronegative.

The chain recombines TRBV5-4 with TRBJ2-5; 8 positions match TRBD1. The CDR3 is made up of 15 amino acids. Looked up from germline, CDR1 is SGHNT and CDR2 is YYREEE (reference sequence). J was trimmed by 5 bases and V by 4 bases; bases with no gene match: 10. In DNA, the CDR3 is TGTGCCAGCAGCCTATCAGGGGGCTACGGCGAGACCCAGTACTTC. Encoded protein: CASSLSGGYGETQYF.

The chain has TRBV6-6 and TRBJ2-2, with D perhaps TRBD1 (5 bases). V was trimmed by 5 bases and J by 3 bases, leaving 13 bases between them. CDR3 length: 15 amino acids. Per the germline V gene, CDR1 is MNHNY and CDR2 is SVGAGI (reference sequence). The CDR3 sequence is CASSQRQGDTGELFF. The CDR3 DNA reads TGTGCCAGCAGTCAACGGCAGGGTGACACCGGGGAGCTGTTTTTT.

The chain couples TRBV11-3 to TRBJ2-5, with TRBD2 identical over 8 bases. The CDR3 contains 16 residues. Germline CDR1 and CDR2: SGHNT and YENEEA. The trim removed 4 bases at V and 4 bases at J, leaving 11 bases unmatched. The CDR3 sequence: CASSSGGAVGGETQYF. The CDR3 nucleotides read TGTGCCAGCAGCTCGGGGGGGGCCGTTGGTGGAGAGACCCAGTACTTC.

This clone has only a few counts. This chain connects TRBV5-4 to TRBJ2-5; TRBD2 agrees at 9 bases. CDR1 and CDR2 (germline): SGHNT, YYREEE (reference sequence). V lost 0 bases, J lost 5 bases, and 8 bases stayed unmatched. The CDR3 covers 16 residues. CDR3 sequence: CASSLEGGGAGETQYF. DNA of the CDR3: TGTGCCAGCAGCTTGGAGGGCGGGGGGGCCGGGGAGACCCAGTACTTC. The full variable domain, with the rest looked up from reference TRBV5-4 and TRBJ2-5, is ETGVTQSPTHLIKTRGQQVTLRCSSQSGHNTVSWYQQALGQGPQFIFQYYREEENGRGNFPPRFSGLQFPNYSSELNVNALELDDSALYLCASSLEGGGAGETQYFGPGTRLLVL.

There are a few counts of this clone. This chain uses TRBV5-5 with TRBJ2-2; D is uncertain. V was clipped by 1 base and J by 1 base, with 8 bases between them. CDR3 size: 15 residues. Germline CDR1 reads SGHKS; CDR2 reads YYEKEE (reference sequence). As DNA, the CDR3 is TGTGCCAGCAGCTTGCGACTCTGGAACACCGGGGAGCTGTTTTTT. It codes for CASSLRLWNTGELFF. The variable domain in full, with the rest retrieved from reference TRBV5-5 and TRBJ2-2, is DAGVTQSPTHLIKTRGQQVTLRCSPISGHKSVSWYQQVLGQGPQFIFQYYEKEERGRGNFPDRFSARQFPNYSSELNVNALLLGDSALYLCASSLRLWNTGELFFGEGSRLTVL.

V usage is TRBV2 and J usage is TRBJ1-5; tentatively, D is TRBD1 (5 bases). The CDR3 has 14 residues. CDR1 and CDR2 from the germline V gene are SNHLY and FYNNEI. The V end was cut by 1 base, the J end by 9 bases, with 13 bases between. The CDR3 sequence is CASSEGRGGLPQHF. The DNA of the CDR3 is TGTGCCAGCAGTGAAGGGAGGGGTGGTCTGCCCCAGCATTTT.

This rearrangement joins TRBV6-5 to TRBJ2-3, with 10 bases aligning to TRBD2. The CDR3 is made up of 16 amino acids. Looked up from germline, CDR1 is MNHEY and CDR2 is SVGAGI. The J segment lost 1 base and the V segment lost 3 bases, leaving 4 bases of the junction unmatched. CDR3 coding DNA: TGTGCCAGCAGTTATCCCGGACTAGCGGGCACAGATACGCAGTATTTT. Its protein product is CASSYPGLAGTDTQYF.

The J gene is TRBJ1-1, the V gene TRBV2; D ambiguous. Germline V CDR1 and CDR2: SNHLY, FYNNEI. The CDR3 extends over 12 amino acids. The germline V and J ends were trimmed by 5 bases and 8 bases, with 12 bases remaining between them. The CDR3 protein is CASSSDWIEAFF. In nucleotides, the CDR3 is TGTGCCAGCAGTAGTGACTGGATCGAAGCTTTCTTT. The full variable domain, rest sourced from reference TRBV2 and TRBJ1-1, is EPEVTQTPSHQVTQMGQEVILRCVPISNHLYFYWYRQILGQKVEFLVSFYNNEISEKSEIFDDQFSVERPDGSNFTLKIRSTKLEDSAMYFCASSSDWIEAFFGQGTRLTVV.

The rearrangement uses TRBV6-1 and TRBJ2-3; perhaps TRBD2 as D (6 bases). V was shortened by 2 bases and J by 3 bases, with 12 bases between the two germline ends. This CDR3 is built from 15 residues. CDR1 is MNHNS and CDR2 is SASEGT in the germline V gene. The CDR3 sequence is CASSETRLATDTQYF. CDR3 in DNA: TGTGCCAGCAGTGAAACACGGCTAGCGACAGATACGCAGTATTTT.

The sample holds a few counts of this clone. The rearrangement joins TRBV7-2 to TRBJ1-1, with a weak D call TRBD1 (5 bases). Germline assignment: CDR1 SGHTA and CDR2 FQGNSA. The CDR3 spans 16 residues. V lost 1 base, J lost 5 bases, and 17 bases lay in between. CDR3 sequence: CASSLGLGGVMTEAFF. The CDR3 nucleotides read TGTGCCAGCAGCTTAGGCTTGGGGGGTGTGATGACTGAAGCTTTCTTT.

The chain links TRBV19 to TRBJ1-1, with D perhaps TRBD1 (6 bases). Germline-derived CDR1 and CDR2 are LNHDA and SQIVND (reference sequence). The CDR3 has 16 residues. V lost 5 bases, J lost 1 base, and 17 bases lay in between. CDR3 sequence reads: CASSSPRQAENTEAFF. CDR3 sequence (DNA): TGTGCCAGTAGTTCCCCGAGACAGGCAGAGAACACTGAAGCTTTCTTT.

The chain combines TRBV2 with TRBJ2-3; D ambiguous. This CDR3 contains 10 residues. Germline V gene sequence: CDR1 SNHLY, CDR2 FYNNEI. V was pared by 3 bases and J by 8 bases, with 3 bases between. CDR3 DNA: TGTGCCAGCAGTGACGGTACGCAGTATTTT. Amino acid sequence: CASSDGTQYF.

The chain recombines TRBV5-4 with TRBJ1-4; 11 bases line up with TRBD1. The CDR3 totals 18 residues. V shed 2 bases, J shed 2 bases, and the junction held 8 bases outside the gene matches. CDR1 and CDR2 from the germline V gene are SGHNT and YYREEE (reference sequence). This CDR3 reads CASSLGTGGRRTNEKLFF. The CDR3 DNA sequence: TGTGCCAGCAGCTTAGGGACAGGGGGGCGACGGACTAATGAAAAACTGTTTTTT. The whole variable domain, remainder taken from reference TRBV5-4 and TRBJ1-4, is ETGVTQSPTHLIKTRGQQVTLRCSSQSGHNTVSWYQQALGQGPQFIFQYYREEENGRGNFPPRFSGLQFPNYSSELNVNALELDDSALYLCASSLGTGGRRTNEKLFFGSGTQLSVL.

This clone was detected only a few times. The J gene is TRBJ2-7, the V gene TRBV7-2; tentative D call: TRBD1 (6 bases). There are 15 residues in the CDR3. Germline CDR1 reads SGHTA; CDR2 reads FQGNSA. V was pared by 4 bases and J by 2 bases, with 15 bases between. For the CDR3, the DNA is TGTGCCAGCAGCTGGGGACAAACTAGGGCCTACGAGCAGTACTTC. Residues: CASSWGQTRAYEQYF.

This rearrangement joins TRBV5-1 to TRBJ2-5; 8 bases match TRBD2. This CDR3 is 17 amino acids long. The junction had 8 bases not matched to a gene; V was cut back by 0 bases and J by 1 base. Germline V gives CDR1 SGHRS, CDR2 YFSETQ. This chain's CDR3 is CASSLAGGGGSQETQYF. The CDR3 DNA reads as TGCGCCAGCAGCTTGGCCGGGGGGGGAGGGTCCCAAGAGACCCAGTACTTC.

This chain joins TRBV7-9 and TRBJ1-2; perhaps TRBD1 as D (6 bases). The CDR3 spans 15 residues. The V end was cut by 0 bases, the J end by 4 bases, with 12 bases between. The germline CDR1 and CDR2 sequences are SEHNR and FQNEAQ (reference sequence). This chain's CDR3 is CASSLAQGQVYGYTF. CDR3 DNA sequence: TGTGCCAGCAGCTTAGCGCAGGGGCAGGTCTATGGCTACACCTTC.

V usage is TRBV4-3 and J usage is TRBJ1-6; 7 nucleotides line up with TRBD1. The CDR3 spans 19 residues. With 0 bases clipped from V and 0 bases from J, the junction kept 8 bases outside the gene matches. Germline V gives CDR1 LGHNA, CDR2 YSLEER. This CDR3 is CASSQDWTGLSSYNSPLHF. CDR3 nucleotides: TGCGCCAGCAGCCAAGATTGGACAGGCCTGAGCTCCTATAATTCACCCCTCCACTTT.

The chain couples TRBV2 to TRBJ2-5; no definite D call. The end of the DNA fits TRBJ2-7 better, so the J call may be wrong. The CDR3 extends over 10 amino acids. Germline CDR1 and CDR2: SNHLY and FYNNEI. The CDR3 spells CASSNYEQYF. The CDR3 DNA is TGTGCCAGCAGTAACTACGAGCAGTACTTC.

The CDR3 spells CASRRGTGSSGANVLTF. The CDR3 DNA reads TGTGCCAGCAGGAGGGGGACAGGCAGCTCTGGGGCCAACGTCCTGACTTTC. The chain combines TRBV2 with TRBJ2-6; TRBD1 aligns across 8 bases. CDR1 is SNHLY, CDR2 FYNNEI, per germline. This CDR3 has 17 residues. The V segment lost 6 bases and the J segment 0 bases; nucleotides outside the gene matches: 7.

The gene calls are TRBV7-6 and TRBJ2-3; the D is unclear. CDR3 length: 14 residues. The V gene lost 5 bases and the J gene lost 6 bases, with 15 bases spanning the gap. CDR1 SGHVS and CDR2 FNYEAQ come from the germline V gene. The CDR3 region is CASSLGTSVDTQYF. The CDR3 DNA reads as TGTGCCAGCAGCCTAGGCACCTCGGTGGATACGCAGTATTTT.

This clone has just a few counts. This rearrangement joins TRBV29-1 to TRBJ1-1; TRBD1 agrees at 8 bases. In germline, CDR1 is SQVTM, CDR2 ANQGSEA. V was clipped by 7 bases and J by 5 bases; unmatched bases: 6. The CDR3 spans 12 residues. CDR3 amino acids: CSAWTGRTEAFF. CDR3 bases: TGCAGCGCTTGGACAGGGAGGACTGAAGCTTTCTTT.

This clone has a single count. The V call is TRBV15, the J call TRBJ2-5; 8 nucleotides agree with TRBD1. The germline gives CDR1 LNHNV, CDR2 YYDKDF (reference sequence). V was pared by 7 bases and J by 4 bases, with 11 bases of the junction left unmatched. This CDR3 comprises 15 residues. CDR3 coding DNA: TGTGCCACCACACACAGAGACAGGGGTAGAGAGACCCAGTACTTC. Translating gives CATTHRDRGRETQYF.

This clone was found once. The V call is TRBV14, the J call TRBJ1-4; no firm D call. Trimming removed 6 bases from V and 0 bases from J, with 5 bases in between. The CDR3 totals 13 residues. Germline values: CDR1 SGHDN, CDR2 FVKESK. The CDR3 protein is CASSRATNEKLFF. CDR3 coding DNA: TGTGCCAGCAGTCGGGCAACTAATGAAAAACTGTTTTTT.

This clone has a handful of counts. Here the CDR3 reads CASSLRGQANEAFF. The CDR3, as DNA: TGTGCCAGCAGCTTACGGGGACAGGCAAATGAAGCTTTCTTT. The rearrangement joins TRBV7-8 to TRBJ1-1; 8 bases match TRBD1. With V trimmed by 2 bases and J by 7 bases, 6 bases remained unmatched. The germline gives CDR1 SGHVS, CDR2 FQNEAQ. The length of the CDR3 is 14 residues.

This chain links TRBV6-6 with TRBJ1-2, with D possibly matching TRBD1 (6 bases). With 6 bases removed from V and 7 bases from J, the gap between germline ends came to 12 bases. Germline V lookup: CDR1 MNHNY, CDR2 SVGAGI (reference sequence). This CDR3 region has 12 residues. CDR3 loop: CASSEGGPGYTF. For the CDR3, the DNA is TGTGCCAGCAGCGAAGGGGGTCCTGGCTACACCTTC.

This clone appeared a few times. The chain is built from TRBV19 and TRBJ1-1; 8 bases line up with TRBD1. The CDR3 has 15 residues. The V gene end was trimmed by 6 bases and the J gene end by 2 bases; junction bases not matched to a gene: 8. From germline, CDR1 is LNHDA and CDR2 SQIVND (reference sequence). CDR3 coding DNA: TGTGCCAGTAGGCAGGGGGCCCGATTAAACACTGAAGCTTTCTTT. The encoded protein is CASRQGARLNTEAFF. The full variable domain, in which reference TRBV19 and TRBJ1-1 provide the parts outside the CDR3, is DGGITQSPKYLFRKEGQNVTLSCEQNLNHDAMYWYRQDPGQGLRLIYYSQIVNDFQKGDIAEGYSVSREKKESFPLTVTSAQKNPTAFYLCASRQGARLNTEAFFGQGTRLTVV.

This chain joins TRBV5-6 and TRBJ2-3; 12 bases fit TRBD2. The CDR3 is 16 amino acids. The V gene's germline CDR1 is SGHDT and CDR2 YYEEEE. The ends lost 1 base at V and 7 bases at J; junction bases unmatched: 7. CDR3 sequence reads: CASSLIRLAGGYTQYF. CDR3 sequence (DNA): TGTGCCAGCAGCTTGATTCGTCTAGCGGGAGGGTATACGCAGTATTTT.

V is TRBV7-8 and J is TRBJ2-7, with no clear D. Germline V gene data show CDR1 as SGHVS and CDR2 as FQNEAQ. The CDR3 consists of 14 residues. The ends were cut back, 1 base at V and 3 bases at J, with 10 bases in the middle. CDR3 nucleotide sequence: TGTGCCAGCAGCTTAGGTAACCAGTTCTACGAGCAGTACTTC. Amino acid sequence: CASSLGNQFYEQYF.

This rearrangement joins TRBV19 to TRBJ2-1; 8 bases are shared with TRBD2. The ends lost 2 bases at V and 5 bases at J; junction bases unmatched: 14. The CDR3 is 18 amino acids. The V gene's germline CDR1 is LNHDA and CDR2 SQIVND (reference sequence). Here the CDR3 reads CASSISPGGAPGDNEQFF. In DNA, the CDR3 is TGTGCCAGTAGTATATCCCCGGGAGGGGCTCCAGGGGACAATGAGCAGTTCTTC.